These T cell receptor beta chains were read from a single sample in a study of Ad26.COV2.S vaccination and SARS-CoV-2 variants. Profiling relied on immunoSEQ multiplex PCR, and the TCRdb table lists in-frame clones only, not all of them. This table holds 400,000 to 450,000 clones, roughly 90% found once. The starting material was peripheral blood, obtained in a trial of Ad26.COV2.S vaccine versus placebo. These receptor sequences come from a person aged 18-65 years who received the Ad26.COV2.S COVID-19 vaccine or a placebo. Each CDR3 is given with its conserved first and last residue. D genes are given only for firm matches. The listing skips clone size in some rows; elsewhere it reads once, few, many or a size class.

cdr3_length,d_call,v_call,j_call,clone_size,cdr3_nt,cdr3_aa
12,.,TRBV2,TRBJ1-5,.,TGTGCCAGCAGTGCCATAGGGGGGCCCCAGCATTTT,CASSAIGGPQHF
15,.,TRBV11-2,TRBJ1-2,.,TGTGCCAGCTCTCGACAGGTTGGGGGAATCTATGGCTACACCTTC,CASSRQVGGIYGYTF
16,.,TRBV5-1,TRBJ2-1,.,TGCGCCAGCAGCTTGTGGAGCGGTAGCTCCTACAATGAGCAGTTCTTC,CASSLWSGSSYNEQFF
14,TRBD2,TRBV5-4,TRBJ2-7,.,TGTGCCTGGGCGTGGGGCGGGAGTTCCTACGAGCAGTACTTC,CAWAWGGSSYEQYF
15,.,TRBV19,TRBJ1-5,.,TGTGCCAGTGGCCGGGACGCATGGACGATTCAGCCCCAGCATTTT,CASGRDAWTIQPQHF
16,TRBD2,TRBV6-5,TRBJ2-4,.,TGTGCCAGCAGTTCGGCTAGCGGGAGGACCAAAAACATTCAGTACTTC,CASSSASGRTKNIQYF
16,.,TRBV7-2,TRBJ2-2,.,TGTGCCAGCAACCAAAATGGTCTGGGCTACACCGGGGAGCTGTTTTTT,CASNQNGLGYTGELFF
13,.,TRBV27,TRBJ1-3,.,TGTGCCAGCAGCGAGTTCTCTGGAAACACCATATATTTT,CASSEFSGNTIYF
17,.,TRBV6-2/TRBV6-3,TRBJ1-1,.,TGTGCCAGCAGTTATGTGGGACCTGTGGACCGAAACACTGAAGCTTTCTTT,CASSYVGPVDRNTEAFF
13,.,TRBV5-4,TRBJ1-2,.,TGTGCCAGCAGCGTGGACAGCGACTATGGCTACACCTTC,CASSVDSDYGYTF
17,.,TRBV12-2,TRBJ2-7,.,TGTGCAAGTCGATATCTAGCGGGAGGGTTCCGCTCCTACGAGCAGTACTTC,CASRYLAGGFRSYEQYF
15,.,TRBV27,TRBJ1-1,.,TGTGCCAGCAGTCCCGGGGGGGGCCTCGTTCCTGAAGCTTTCTTT,CASSPGGGLVPEAFF
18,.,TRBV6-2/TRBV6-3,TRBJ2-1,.,TGTGCCAGCAGTTACTCTAGCTCCCGAGGGAGCTCCTACAATGAGCAGTTCTTC,CASSYSSSRGSSYNEQFF
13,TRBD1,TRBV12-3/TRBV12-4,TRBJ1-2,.,TGTGCCAGCAGCCGAGGGACAGTCTATGGCTACACCTTC,CASSRGTVYGYTF
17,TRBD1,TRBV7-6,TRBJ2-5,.,TGTGCCAGCAGTCAGACGCCCCGGGACAGAGCACAAGAGACCCAGTACTTC,CASSQTPRDRAQETQYF
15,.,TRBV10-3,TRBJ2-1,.,TGTGCCATCAGTGAGAGGTCCCAGCAGGGCAATGAGCAGTTCTTC,CAISERSQQGNEQFF
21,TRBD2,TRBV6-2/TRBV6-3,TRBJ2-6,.,TGTGCCAGCAGTTACAGGTCGGGGGAAGCGGGGTCCCGAACCGGGGCCAACGTCCTGACTTTC,CASSYRSGEAGSRTGANVLTF
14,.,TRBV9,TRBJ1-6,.,TGTGCCAGCAGCGTCGAATCGTATAATTCACCCCTCCACTTT,CASSVESYNSPLHF
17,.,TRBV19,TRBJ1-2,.,TGTGCCAGTACCCATCTCCTAGGTGGGCAGGGGACCTATGGCTACACCTTC,CASTHLLGGQGTYGYTF
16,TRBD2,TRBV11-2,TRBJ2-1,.,TGTGCCAGCACCTCCCTGGTGGCGGGAGGCTACAATGAGCAGTTCTTC,CASTSLVAGGYNEQFF
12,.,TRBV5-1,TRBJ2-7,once,TGCGCCAGCAGCGCACAGGGATACGAGCAGTACTTC,CASSAQGYEQYF
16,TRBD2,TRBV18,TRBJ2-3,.,TGTGCCAGCTCACGGCCGACTAGCGGGAGGGCCGCTACGCAGTATTTT,CASSRPTSGRAATQYF
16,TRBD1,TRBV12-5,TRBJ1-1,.,TGTGCTAGTGGTCTCCCATTGGGCAGGGGGGTAGGAGGAGCTTTCTTT,CASGLPLGRGVGGAFF
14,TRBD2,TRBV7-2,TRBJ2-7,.,TGTGCCAGCAGCCTCGGGACTAGCGGGACCGAGCAGTACTTC,CASSLGTSGTEQYF
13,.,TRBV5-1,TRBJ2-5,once,TGCGCCAGCAGATCAGCGGTCCAAGAGACCCAGTACTTC,CASRSAVQETQYF
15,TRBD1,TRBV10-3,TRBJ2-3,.,TGTGCCATCAGTGAGTCGGAACAGGGGCTCGGTACGCAGTATTTT,CAISESEQGLGTQYF
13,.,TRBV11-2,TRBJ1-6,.,TGTGCCAGCAGCAGGGAACGGAATTCACCCCTCCACTTT,CASSRERNSPLHF
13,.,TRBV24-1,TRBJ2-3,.,TGTGCCACCAGTGGACAGTTCACAGATACGCAGTATTTT,CATSGQFTDTQYF
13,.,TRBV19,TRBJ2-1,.,TGTGCCAGTAGTATAGATCATGGCTCGAAACAGTTCTTC,CASSIDHGSKQFF
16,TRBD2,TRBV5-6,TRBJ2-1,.,TGTGCCAGCAGCGCCCTGGGCGGGAGCTCCTACAATGAGCAGTTCTTC,CASSALGGSSYNEQFF
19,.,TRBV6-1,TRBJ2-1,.,TGTGCCAGCAGTGATCCCCGTGGTAGCGGAGCCCTCTCCTACAATGAGCAGTTCTTC,CASSDPRGSGALSYNEQFF
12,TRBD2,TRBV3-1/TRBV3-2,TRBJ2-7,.,TGTGCCAGCAGCCGAAGCGGGAGTGTGCAGTACTTC,CASSRSGSVQYF
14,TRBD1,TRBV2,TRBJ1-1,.,TGTGCCAGCAGGGGACAGATTAGGAACACTGAAGCTTTCTTT,CASRGQIRNTEAFF
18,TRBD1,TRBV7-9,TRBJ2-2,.,TGTGCCAGCAGCTTAAGGGGACAGGGGGTTCCGAACACCGGGGAGCTGTTTTTT,CASSLRGQGVPNTGELFF
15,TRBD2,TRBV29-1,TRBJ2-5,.,TGCAGCGTTTCCCCTGGAGTAGCGGGATTGGAGACCCAGTACTTC,CSVSPGVAGLETQYF
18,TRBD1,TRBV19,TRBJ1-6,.,TGTGCCAGTAGTATTGGACAGGGCCTGAGCTCCTATAATTCACCCCTCCACTTT,CASSIGQGLSSYNSPLHF
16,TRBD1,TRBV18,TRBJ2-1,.,TGTGCCAGCTCACCACCTGACAGGGTAAGAGGCAATGAGCAGTTCTTC,CASSPPDRVRGNEQFF
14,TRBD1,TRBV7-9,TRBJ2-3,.,TGTGCCAGCAGCTCCTCCCGACAGGGAAATACGCAGTATTTT,CASSSSRQGNTQYF
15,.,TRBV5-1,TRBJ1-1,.,TGCGCCAGCAGCTTGGGTAGGGCGCTCAACACTGAAGCTTTCTTT,CASSLGRALNTEAFF
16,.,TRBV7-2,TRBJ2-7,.,TGTGCCAGCAGCTTTTACGACGGGTGGCGGGTCGACGAGCAGTACTTC,CASSFYDGWRVDEQYF
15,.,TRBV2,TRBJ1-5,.,TGTGCCAGCAGCGAAGACAGGATAAACAATCAGCCCCAGCATTTT,CASSEDRINNQPQHF
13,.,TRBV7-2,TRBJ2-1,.,TGTGCCAGCAGTACGGACCGATTACAAAAGCAGTTCTTC,CASSTDRLQKQFF
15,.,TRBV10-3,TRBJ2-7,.,TGTGCCATCAGTAAGACAGGCGATCCAATTTACGAGCAGTACTTC,CAISKTGDPIYEQYF
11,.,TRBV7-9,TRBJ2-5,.,TGTGCCAGCAGCTTAGTTGAGACCCAGTACTTC,CASSLVETQYF
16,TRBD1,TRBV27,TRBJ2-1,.,TGTGCCAGCAGTTTAGAGACAGGGGCGCGAACCAATGAGCAGTTCTTC,CASSLETGARTNEQFF
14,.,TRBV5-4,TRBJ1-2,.,TGTGCCAGCAGCTCGGACAGATATAACTATGGCTACACCTTC,CASSSDRYNYGYTF
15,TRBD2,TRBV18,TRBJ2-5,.,TGTGCCAGCTCACCAAGTAGCGGGAGTGGGGAGACCCAGTACTTC,CASSPSSGSGETQYF
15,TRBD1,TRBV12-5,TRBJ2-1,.,TGTGCTAGTGGTTTGGTACAGGGGGCTTCGGGTGAGCAGTTCTTC,CASGLVQGASGEQFF
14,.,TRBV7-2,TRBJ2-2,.,TGTGCCAGCAGCCCTAGGGAGGACACCGGGGAGCTGTTTTTT,CASSPREDTGELFF
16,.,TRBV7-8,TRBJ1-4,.,TGTGCCAGCAGCTCAGTACCCGGGGGCGGTGATGAAAAACTGTTTTTT,CASSSVPGGGDEKLFF
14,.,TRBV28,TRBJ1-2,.,TGTGCCAGCAGTGTCGACAGTTTAGCCTATGGCTACACCTTC,CASSVDSLAYGYTF
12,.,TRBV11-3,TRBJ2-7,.,TGTGCCAGCAGCGGGTTAGGGGACGAGCAGTACTTC,CASSGLGDEQYF
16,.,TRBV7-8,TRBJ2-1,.,TGTGCCAGCAGCCTCTTGGGGCCTAGCTCCTACAATGAGCAGTTCTTC,CASSLLGPSSYNEQFF
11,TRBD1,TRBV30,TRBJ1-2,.,TGTGCCTGGAGTCCAGGGGGCGGCTACACCTTC,CAWSPGGGYTF
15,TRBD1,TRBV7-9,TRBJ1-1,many,TGTGCCAGCAGCTTACCACGGACAGGAAGCAGCGAAGCTTTCTTT,CASSLPRTGSSEAFF
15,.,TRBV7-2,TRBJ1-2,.,TGTGCCAGCAGCTTTGGCCCTCTAAATGGCAGGGGTCACACCTTC,CASSFGPLNGRGHTF
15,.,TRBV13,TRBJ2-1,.,TGTGCCAGCAGCCAGGACAGCTTCACCTACAATGAGCAGTTCTTC,CASSQDSFTYNEQFF
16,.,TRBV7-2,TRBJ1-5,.,TGTGCCAGCAGCCAAGGGGGACACCCAGCGACTCAGCCCCAGCATTTT,CASSQGGHPATQPQHF
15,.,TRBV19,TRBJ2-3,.,TGTGCCAGTAGTATTGGGACGCCGACGGGAGATACGCAGTATTTT,CASSIGTPTGDTQYF
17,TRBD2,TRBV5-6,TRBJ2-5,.,TGTGCCAGCAGCTTGGATGTCCGGGAGCGGGGGATTGGGACCCAGTACTTC,CASSLDVRERGIGTQYF